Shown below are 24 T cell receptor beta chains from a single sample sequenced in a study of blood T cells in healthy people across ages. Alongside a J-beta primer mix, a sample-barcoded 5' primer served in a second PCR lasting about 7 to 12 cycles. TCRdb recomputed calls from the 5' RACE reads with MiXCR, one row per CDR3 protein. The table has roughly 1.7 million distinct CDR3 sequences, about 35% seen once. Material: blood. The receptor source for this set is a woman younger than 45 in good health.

The DNA for the CDR3 is TGTGCCAGCAGCCAAAATAGCGGGAGTCTTTACGAGCAGTACTTC. It yields the protein CASSQNSGSLYEQYF. The chain carries TRBV7-6 and TRBJ2-7, with 9 nucleotides matching TRBD2. This CDR3 is built from 15 residues. Germline CDR1 and CDR2: SGHVS and FNYEAQ. Trimming cost V 5 bases and J 4 bases; bases outside gene matches: 9.

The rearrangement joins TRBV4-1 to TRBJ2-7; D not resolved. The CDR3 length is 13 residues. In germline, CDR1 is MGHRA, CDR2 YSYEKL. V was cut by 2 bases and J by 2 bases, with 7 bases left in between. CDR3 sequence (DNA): TGCGCCAGCAGCCAACACGTCGCCTACGAGCAGTACTTC. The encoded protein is CASSQHVAYEQYF.

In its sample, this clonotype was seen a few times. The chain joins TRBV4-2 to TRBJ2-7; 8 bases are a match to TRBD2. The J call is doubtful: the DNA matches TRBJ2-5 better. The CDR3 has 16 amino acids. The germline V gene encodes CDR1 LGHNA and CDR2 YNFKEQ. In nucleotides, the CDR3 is TGTGCCAGCAGCCCCACTCTGCAGCGGGGGTGGGAGACCCAGTACTTC. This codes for CASSPTLQRGWETQYF.

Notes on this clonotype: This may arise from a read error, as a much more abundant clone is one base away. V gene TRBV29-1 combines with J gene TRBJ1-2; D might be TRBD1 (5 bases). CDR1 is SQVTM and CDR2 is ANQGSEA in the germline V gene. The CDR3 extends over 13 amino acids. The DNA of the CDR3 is TGCAGCTTTGAACAGGATACTAGCTATGGCTACACCTTC. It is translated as CSFEQDTSYGYTF.

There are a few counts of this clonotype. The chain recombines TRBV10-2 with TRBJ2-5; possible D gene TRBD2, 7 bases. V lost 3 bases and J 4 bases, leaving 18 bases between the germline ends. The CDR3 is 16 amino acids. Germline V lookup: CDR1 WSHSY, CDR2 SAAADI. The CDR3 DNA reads TGCGCCAGCAGTGATTGGGGGGGTAAACAGGGAGAGACCCAGTACTTC. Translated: CASSDWGGKQGETQYF.

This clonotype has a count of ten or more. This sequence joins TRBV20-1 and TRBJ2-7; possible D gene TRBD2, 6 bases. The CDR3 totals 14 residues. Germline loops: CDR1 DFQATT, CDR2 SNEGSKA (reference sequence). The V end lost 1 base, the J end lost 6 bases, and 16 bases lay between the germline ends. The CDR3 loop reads CSARGRGGLPEQYF. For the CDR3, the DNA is TGCAGTGCTAGAGGGAGGGGTGGCCTACCCGAGCAGTACTTC.

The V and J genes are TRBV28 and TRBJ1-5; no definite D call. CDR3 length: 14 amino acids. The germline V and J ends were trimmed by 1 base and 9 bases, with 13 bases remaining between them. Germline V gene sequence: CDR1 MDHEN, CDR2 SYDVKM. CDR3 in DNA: TGTGCCAGCAGTTTATTCAGTGATGGCGGGCCCCAGCATTTT. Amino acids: CASSLFSDGGPQHF.

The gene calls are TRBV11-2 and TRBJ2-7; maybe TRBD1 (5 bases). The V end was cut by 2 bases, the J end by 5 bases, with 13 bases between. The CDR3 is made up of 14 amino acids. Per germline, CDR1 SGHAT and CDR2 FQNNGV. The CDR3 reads CASSLFAGWDEQYF. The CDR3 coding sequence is TGTGCCAGCAGCTTATTTGCAGGGTGGGACGAGCAGTACTTC. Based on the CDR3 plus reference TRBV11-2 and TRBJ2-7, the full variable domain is EAGVAQSPRYKIIEKRQSVAFWCNPISGHATLYWYQQILGQGPKLLIQFQNNGVVDDSQLPKDRFSAERLKGVDSTLKIQPAKLEDSAVYLCASSLFAGWDEQYFGPGTRLTVT.

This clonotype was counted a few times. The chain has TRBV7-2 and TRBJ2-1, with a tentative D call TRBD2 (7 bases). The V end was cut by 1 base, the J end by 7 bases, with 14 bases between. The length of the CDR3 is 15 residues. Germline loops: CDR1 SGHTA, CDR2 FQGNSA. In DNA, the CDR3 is TGTGCCAGCAGCTTAGGCGGGGGCCTTGGGAATGAGCAGTTCTTC. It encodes CASSLGGGLGNEQFF. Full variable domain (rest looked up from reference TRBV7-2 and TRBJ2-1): GAGVSQSPSNKVTEKGKDVELRCDPISGHTALYWYRQSLGQGLEFLIYFQGNSAPDKSGLPSDRFSAERTGGSVSTLTIQRTQQEDSAVYLCASSLGGGLGNEQFFGPGTRLTVL.

This chain's CDR3 is CASSTNRTALYEQYF. CDR3 bases: TGTGCCAGCAGCACAAACAGGACAGCCCTCTACGAGCAGTACTTC. The chain employs TRBV7-8 and TRBJ2-7, with D tentatively TRBD1 (6 bases). The V and J ends lost 5 bases and 3 bases respectively, with 17 bases between them. The length of the CDR3 is 15 residues. Germline CDR1 and CDR2: SGHVS and FQNEAQ. Full variable domain (missing parts from reference TRBV7-8 and TRBJ2-7): GAGVSQSPRYKVAKRGQDVALRCDPISGHVSLFWYQQALGQGPEFLTYFQNEAQLDKSGLPSDRFFAERPEGSVSTLKIQRTQQEDSAVYLCASSTNRTALYEQYFGPGTRLTVT.

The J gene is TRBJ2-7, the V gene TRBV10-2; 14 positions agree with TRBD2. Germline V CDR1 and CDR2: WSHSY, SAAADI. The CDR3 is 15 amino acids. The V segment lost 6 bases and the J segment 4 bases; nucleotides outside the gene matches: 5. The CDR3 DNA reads TGCGCCAGCAGCGGGACTAGCGGGAGCTGGTACGAGCAGTACTTC. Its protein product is CASSGTSGSWYEQYF.

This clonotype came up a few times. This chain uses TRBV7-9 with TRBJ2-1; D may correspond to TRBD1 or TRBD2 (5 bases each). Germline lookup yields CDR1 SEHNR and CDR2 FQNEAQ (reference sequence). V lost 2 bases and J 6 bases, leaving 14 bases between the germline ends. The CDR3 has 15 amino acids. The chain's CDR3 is CASSLNGGIVNEQFF. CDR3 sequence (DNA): TGTGCCAGCAGCTTAAATGGGGGAATAGTCAATGAGCAGTTCTTC.

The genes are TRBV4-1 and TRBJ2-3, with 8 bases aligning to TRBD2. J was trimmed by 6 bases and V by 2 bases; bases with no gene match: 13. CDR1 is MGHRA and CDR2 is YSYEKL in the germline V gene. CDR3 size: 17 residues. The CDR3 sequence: CASSQTPGTRARDTQYF. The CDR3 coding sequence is TGCGCCAGCAGCCAAACCCCCGGGACTAGGGCTCGGGATACGCAGTATTTT.

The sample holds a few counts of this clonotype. DNA for the CDR3: TGCAGTGCTAGTGGCGCGACGGGCTCTGGGGCCAACGTCCTGACTTTC. This translates into CSASGATGSGANVLTF. The V and J genes are TRBV20-1 and TRBJ2-6; no reliable D call. The CDR3 contains 16 residues. Trimming removed 3 bases from V and 0 bases from J, with 12 bases in between. The germline gives CDR1 DFQATT, CDR2 SNEGSKA (reference sequence).

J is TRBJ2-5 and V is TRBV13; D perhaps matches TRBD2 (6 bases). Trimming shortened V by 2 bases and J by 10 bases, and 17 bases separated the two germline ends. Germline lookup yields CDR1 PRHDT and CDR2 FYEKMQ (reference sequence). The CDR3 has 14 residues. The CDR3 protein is CASSLSLPPGDQYF. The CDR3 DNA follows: TGTGCCAGCAGCTTAAGTTTGCCGCCGGGGGACCAGTACTTC.

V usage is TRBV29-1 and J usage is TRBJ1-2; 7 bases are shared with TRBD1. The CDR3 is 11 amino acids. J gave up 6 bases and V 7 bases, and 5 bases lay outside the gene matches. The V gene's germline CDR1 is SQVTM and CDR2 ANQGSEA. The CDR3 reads CSGDSGDGYTF. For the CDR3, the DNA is TGCAGCGGGGACAGTGGGGATGGCTACACCTTC.

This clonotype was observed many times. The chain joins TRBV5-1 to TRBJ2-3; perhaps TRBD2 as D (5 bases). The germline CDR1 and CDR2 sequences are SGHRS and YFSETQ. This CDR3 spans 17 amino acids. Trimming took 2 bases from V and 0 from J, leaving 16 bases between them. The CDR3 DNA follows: TGCGCCAGCAGCTTAGCGGTACTCTCCTCTAGCACAGATACGCAGTATTTT. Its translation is CASSLAVLSSSTDTQYF.

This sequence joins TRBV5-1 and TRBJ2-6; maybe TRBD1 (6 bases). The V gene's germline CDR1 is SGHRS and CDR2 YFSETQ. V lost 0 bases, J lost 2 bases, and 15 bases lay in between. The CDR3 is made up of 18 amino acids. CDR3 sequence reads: CASSLEGSRGAGANVLTF. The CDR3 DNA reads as TGCGCCAGCAGCTTGGAGGGCAGCAGGGGCGCTGGGGCCAACGTCCTGACTTTC.

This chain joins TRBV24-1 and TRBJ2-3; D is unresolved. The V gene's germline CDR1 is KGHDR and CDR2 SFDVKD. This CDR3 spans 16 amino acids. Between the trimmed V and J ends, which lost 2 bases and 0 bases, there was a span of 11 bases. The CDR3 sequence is CATSDSYPASTDTQYF. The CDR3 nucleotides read TGTGCCACCAGTGATTCTTACCCCGCGAGCACAGATACGCAGTATTTT.

The CDR3 loop reads CASSLAGTGYTF. CDR3 nucleotide sequence: TGCGCCAGCAGCTTGGCCGGGACTGGCTACACCTTC. V and J are TRBV5-1 and TRBJ1-2; tentative D call: TRBD1 (5 bases). CDR3 length: 12 amino acids. Germline CDR1 SGHRS, CDR2 YFSETQ. V lost 0 bases and J 7 bases, leaving 7 bases between the germline ends.

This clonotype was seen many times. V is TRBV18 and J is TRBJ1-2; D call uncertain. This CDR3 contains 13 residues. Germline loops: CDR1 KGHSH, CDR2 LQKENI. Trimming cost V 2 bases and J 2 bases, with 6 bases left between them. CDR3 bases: TGTGCCAGCTCACCAGAAGGGAACTATGGCTACACCTTC. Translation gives CASSPEGNYGYTF.

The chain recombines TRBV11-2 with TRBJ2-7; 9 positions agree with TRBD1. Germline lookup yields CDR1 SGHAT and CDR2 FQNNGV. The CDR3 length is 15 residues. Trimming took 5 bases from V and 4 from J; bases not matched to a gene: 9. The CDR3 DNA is TGTGCCAGCAGCGACGGGACAGGGTACTCTTACGAGCAGTACTTC. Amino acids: CASSDGTGYSYEQYF.

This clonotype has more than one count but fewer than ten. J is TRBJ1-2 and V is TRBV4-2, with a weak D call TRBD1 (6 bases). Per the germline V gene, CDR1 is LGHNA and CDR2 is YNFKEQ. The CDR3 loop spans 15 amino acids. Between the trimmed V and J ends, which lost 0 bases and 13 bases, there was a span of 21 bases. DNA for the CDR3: TGTGCCAGCAGCCAAGATCCCTCCGGGGGCGACCCACTCACCTTC. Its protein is CASSQDPSGGDPLTF.

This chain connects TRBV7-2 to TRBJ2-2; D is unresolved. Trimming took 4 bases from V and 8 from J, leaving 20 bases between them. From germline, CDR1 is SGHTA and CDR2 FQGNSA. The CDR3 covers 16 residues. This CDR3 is CASSWKSWTLEGELFF. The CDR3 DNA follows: TGTGCCAGCAGCTGGAAGTCCTGGACCTTAGAGGGGGAGCTGTTTTTT.